This paragraph covers one TCR beta chain sequence. Its target antigen remains unknown. Base qualities are not recorded, but no much larger clone differs from it by a single base. The CDR3 runs 17 amino acids, cysteine and phenylalanine included. Only the CDR3 part of the read is kept: 51 bases, read in frame from the first base. Via the germline V gene (reference sequence), CDR1 is SGHNT and CDR2 YYREEE. Unmatched junction bases come to 5, with V trimmed by 0 bases and J by 4 bases. This sample was taken from a study of OX40 agonist ivuxolimab in advanced cancers. General notes on the study: The costimulatory receptor OX40 (CD134) was targeted by ivuxolimab, a fully human IgG2 agonistic monoclonal antibody. Partial responses were achieved by three dose-escalation patients, of whom one had hepatocellular carcinoma and two had cutaneous melanoma. In the dose-escalation cohort, 82.7% of patients were male, and the mean age was approximately 55 years, with a range of about 20 to 79. The monotherapy dose-escalation portion (N of about 50 patients) of the phase I ivuxolimab trial is reported in the paper. Patients were allowed to have had prior anti-PD-1, anti-PD-L1 or anti-CTLA-4 therapy, and approximately 41% of the dose-escalation patients had previously received checkpoint inhibitors. Of the roughly 53 patients in dose escalation, approximately 20 had hepatocellular carcinoma, some 15 had melanoma, 9 had renal cell carcinoma and 9 had head and neck cancer. Intravenous ivuxolimab was administered to patients every 2 weeks at six dose levels: 0.01, 0.1, 0.3, 1.5, 3 and 10 mg/kg. Peripheral TCRbeta sequencing aimed to test whether ivuxolimab altered TCR sequence diversity and caused clonal T-cell expansion.

What the research found in general, with its limitations: The antigen specificity of the peripheral T cells that underwent clonal expansion was not determined. In the 0.1-3.0 mg/kg groups, partial responders had among the lowest normalized peripheral clonal expansion, particularly in CD8+ T cells. Low levels of normalized T-cell clonal expansion were also seen in some patients who did not respond. At doses of 0.1 to 3.0 mg/kg, clonal expansion of both CD4+ and CD8+ T cells in blood was seen between baseline and week 6. After ivuxolimab, more expanded clones were found on average in CD8+ T cells than in CD4+ T cells.

For sequencing of the TCRbeta CDR3 region, genomic DNA was extracted from the sorted cells. TCRbeta CDR3 regions were sequenced using the immunoSEQ Assay. The source is immuneACCESS, and TCRdb retained only in-frame sequences with V and J called. Part of the clones is not carried over; for the studies checked, unresolved V genes explain less than half of this, and the remainder is unexplained. The sample has about 55,000 clones on record, roughly three quarters of them singletons. In total, the top ten clones hold 4.4% of the sample. Patients with a history of autoimmune disease or receiving systemic immunosuppression were excluded from the trial. In every dose cohort, peripheral blood was drawn for TCR sequencing at baseline, cycle 4 day 1, and cycle 7 day 1. Samples came from an open-label, multicenter, first-in-human phase I dose-escalation trial of ivuxolimab. Adults with locally advanced or metastatic melanoma, renal cell, hepatocellular, or head and neck squamous cell carcinoma were enrolled in the trial. CD4+ and CD8+ T cells were sorted separately from peripheral blood before TCR sequencing.

The sequence links TRBV5-4 to TRBJ2-1; 12 middle bases align to TRBD2. This receptor was obtained from an adult with an advanced solid tumor such as melanoma, head and neck, liver or kidney cancer. The starting material was CD4+ or CD8+ T cells sorted from blood, obtained in a trial of the OX40 agonist ivuxolimab. The CDR3 reads as follows: CASSLGASGRGYNEQFF. The sequenced DNA is TGTGCCAGCAGCTTGGGTGCTAGCGGGAGGGGGTACAATGAGCAGTTCTTC.